This T cell receptor (beta chain) is from a study of blood T cell repertoires in COVID-19. For the study at large: Donors in the United States, Italy and Spain gave samples during acute or convalescent COVID-19. Sources were T cells, B-cell-depleted T cells, or PBMCs; the material itself was cDNA or gDNA.

Germline V CDR1 and CDR2: ENHRY, SYGVKD. CDR3 length equals 15 residues. The V gene lost 10 bases and the J gene lost 10 bases, with 23 bases spanning the gap. The repertoire was sequenced with immunoSEQ multiplex PCR; TCRdb's copy has only in-frame clones and lacks some. Among approximately 140,000 clones listed, more than 70% were seen once. The receptor was isolated from a human donor in a cohort sampled during active COVID-19. Sample: peripheral blood. This chain connects TRBV10-3 to TRBJ1-6, with D possibly TRBD1 on 5 matching bases. The CDR3 coding sequence is TGTGCCACCCAGGGCGTCACGGGACGGGAGTCACCCCTCCACTTT. It translates to CATQGVTGRESPLHF.